This record concerns one T cell receptor beta chain sequence. After extraction with the RNeasy kit, 0.5 to 1 ug of the RNA was reverse transcribed using random hexamers. TCR beta CDR3 was amplified by immunoSEQ multiplex PCR. This amplification extended across 54 Vbeta and 13 Jbeta segments. TCRdb used MiXCR to reprocess the immunoSEQ multiplex PCR reads, holding one entry per CDR3 protein. The table lists approximately 120,000 distinct CDR3 sequences, around 93% of them singletons. The sample comes from a study of CD8 T cells in Susac syndrome. The germline CDR1 and CDR2 sequences are SQVTM and ANQGSEA. The CDR3 sequence is 17 residues long. V was cut by 6 bases and J by 4 bases, with 25 bases left in between.

The receptor comes from a human donor in good health. Sequencing was performed on CD8+ T cells from PBMCs. This chain uses TRBV29-1 with TRBJ1-3; a possible D gene is TRBD1 (6 bases). DNA of the CDR3: TGCAGCGTCCGAACCCGTAACGACAAAAGGGGGGGAAACACCATATATTTT. Its protein product is CSVRTRNDKRGGNTIYF.